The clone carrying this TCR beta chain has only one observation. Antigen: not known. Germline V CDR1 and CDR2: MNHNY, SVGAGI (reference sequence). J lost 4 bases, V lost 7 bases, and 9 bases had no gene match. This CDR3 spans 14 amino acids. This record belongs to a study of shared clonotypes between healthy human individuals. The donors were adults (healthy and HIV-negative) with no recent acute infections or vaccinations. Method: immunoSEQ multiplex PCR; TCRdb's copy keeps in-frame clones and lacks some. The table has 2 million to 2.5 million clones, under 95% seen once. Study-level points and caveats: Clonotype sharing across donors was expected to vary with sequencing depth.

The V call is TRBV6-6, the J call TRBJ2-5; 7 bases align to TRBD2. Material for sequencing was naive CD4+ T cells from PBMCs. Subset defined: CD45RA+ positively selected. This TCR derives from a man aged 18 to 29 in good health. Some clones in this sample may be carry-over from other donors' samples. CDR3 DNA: TGTGCCAGCAACCCAGCGGGACTACGAGAGACCCAGTACTTC. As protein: CASNPAGLRETQYF.